This T cell receptor (beta chain) emerged from a study of control samples from healthy donors and cancer patients (TCRdb year 2020). Note on this clone: Its antigen is not yet known. No base-level quality is on record; no much larger clone is a single base apart.

The library was produced with the immunoSEQ multiplex PCR assay. In TCRdb, the immuneACCESS table is reduced to in-frame sequences with V and J assigned. These tables do not hold every clone; where another copy was compared, an unresolved V gene accounts for under half, and the others remain unexplained. The sample data list 30,000 or so clones, and approximately 94% of these were observed just once. The ten largest clones capture 5% to 7.5% of the sample. The germline V gene encodes CDR1 MNHEY and CDR2 SVGAGI. From the cysteine up to the phenylalanine, the CDR3 has a length of 14 residues. Solely the CDR3 DNA is kept, with 42 bases framed from the first base. Trimming costs V 8 bases and J 2 bases, and their ends lie 13 bases apart.

The sequence derives from a man in his 60s in good health. The chain was built from TRBV6-5 and TRBJ1-3, with a tentative D gene TRBD1 over 6 matching bases. The source material was blood. The sequenced DNA is TGTGCCAGCGGACAGTCACAGGCTGGAAACACCATATATTTT. The resulting protein is CASGQSQAGNTIYF.